Listed below are T cell receptor beta chains from one sample, sequenced in a study of blood T cell repertoires in COVID-19. Profiling relied on immunoSEQ multiplex PCR, and the TCRdb table lists in-frame clones only, not all of them. The sample contains about 370,000 clones, about 87% of which appear only once. Material: peripheral blood. These receptors were obtained from a woman between 25 and 40 years old with COVID-19, enrolled during active disease. Both conserved end residues are part of each CDR3. D genes are given only for firm matches. For some rows the clone size is stated as once, few or many, or as a class when expanded; others skip it.

>TRBV28|TRBD1|TRBJ2-5|NA
TGTGCCAGCAGTTATAGGGGGCCTAAAGAGACCCAGTACTTC
CASSYRGPKETQYF
>TRBV14|NA|TRBJ2-7|NA
TGTGCCAGCAGCCGAATCACAGGGAAAAGCTCCTACGAGCAGTACTTC
CASSRITGKSSYEQYF
>TRBV10-3|TRBD1|TRBJ1-1|NA
TGTGCCATCAGAGGGACAGGGGGCACAACTGAAGCTTTCTTT
CAIRGTGGTTEAFF
>TRBV7-9|TRBD2|TRBJ2-2|NA
TGTGCCAGCAGCTCAACTAGCGGGAGGCCCGGGGAGCTGTTTTTT
CASSSTSGRPGELFF
>TRBV9|NA|TRBJ1-2|NA
TGTGCCAGCAGCGTAGGATCGGGGTCCTATGGCTACACCTTC
CASSVGSGSYGYTF
>TRBV11-2|NA|TRBJ2-1|NA
TGTGCCAGCAGCCCACCCATGGGGACAGCACTAGCCCGGGCGTTCTTC
CASSPPMGTALARAFF
>TRBV7-3|NA|TRBJ2-1|NA
TGTGCCAGCAGCTTAGCGGTTGGGAATGAGCAGTTCTTC
CASSLAVGNEQFF
>TRBV9|TRBD2|TRBJ2-1|NA
TGTGCCAGCAGCCTCGGACTAGCCTCACCTAACAATGAGCAGTTCTTC
CASSLGLASPNNEQFF
>TRBV27|NA|TRBJ2-1|NA
TGTGCCGGCCACCCTGGGAGCGGTCTCTCCTACAATGAGCAGTTCTTC
CAGHPGSGLSYNEQFF
>TRBV25-1|TRBD1|TRBJ1-1|NA
TGTGCCAGCAACCACTACCGGGGACAGGAAGCTTTCTTT
CASNHYRGQEAFF
>TRBV5-1|NA|TRBJ1-1|NA
TGCGCCAGCAGCTTTCAGGAGAACACTGAAGCTTTCTTT
CASSFQENTEAFF
>TRBV6-5|TRBD2|TRBJ2-1|NA
TGTGCCAGCAGTTACCCCACGGGGGGAAATGAGCAGTTCTTC
CASSYPTGGNEQFF
>TRBV4-1|NA|TRBJ2-7|NA
TGCGCCAGCAGCCAACCTCCGACAGGGAGGTACGAGCAGTACTTC
CASSQPPTGRYEQYF
>TRBV27|TRBD2|TRBJ2-3|NA
TGTGCCAGCAGCCCTCGACTAGCGGGAAAGGGGACGCAGTATTTT
CASSPRLAGKGTQYF
>TRBV5-1|TRBD2|TRBJ2-1|once
TGCGCCAGCAGCTTGGAAGGCGGGAGGCGGAGCTCCTACAATGAGCAGTTCTTC
CASSLEGGRRSSYNEQFF
>TRBV30|NA|TRBJ2-1|NA
TGTGCCTGCCAGGTAGAATCCTACAATGAGCAGTTCTTC
CACQVESYNEQFF
>TRBV7-2|TRBD1|TRBJ1-2|NA
TGTGCCAGCAGCCTACAGGGGGCCCGGCGGGATGGCTACACCTTC
CASSLQGARRDGYTF
>TRBV29-1|TRBD2|TRBJ2-7|once
TGCAGCGTTGAAGCACGGGGGGAGAGAGCCTACGAGCAGTACTTC
CSVEARGERAYEQYF
>TRBV6-5|TRBD2|TRBJ2-7|once
TGTGCCAGCAGTTACTCGACTAGCGGGTACTACGAGCAGTACTTC
CASSYSTSGYYEQYF
>TRBV27|NA|TRBJ1-5|once
TGTGCCAGCAGTTTATCAGATCAGGGCCAGCCCCAGCATTTT
CASSLSDQGQPQHF
>TRBV9|NA|TRBJ2-2|NA
TGTGCCAGCAGCGTAGCCCTTAACACCGGGGAGCTGTTTTTT
CASSVALNTGELFF
>TRBV9|TRBD2|TRBJ2-5|NA
TGTGCCAGCAGCCCTGGGACTAGCGAGACCCAGTACTTC
CASSPGTSETQYF
>TRBV4-1|TRBD2|TRBJ2-1|NA
TGCGCCAGCAGCCAAGGGGTTTCTAGCGGGAGAACGTTGGTATACAATGAGCAGTTCTTC
CASSQGVSSGRTLVYNEQFF
>TRBV2|TRBD1|TRBJ2-4|NA
TGTGCCAGCAGGCCCCCGGGACAGGGCAAAAACATTCAGTACTTC
CASRPPGQGKNIQYF
>TRBV6-2/TRBV6-3|TRBD2|TRBJ2-5|NA
TGTGCCAGCAGTTACTCTAGCGGGAGCCAAGAGACCCAGTACTTC
CASSYSSGSQETQYF
>TRBV7-2|NA|TRBJ1-2|NA
TGTGCCAGCAGCTTAGTCACCGGGGATGGCTACACCTTC
CASSLVTGDGYTF
>TRBV5-1|NA|TRBJ1-2|NA
TGCGCCAGCAGCCCGTCAACGGCGGGCGGCTACACCTTC
CASSPSTAGGYTF
>TRBV9|TRBD2|TRBJ2-3|NA
TGTGCCAGCAGCGACCCTCACTATACTAGCGGGAGGGTATGGAGCACAGATACGCAGTATTTT
CASSDPHYTSGRVWSTDTQYF
>TRBV4-1|NA|TRBJ1-1|NA
TGCGCCAGCAGGGCGGTTGGTAACACTGAAGCTTTCTTT
CASRAVGNTEAFF
>TRBV6-6|TRBD2|TRBJ2-5|NA
TGTGCCAGCAGGCGGGGGAGAGGGGAGACCCAGTACTTC
CASRRGRGETQYF
>TRBV24-1|TRBD1|TRBJ2-6|NA
TGTGCCACCAGTGATCCAGGGGGCCCTGGGGCCAACGTCCTGACTTTC
CATSDPGGPGANVLTF
>TRBV28|TRBD1|TRBJ1-4|NA
TGTGCCAGCAGTTTCGCGGGACAGGGGGATGAAAAACTGTTTTTT
CASSFAGQGDEKLFF
>TRBV18|TRBD1|TRBJ2-1|NA
TGTGCCAGCTCACCACCCCAGGGACAGGGCAGGACCAATGAGCAGTTCTTC
CASSPPQGQGRTNEQFF
>TRBV7-2|NA|TRBJ2-1|NA
TGTGCCAGCAGCCTCCAAACTAGGAATGAGCAGTTCTTC
CASSLQTRNEQFF
>TRBV4-1|NA|TRBJ2-2|NA
TGCGCCAGCAGCCTACAGGGAGGGCAGAACACCGGGGAGCTGTTTTTT
CASSLQGGQNTGELFF
>TRBV9|TRBD2|TRBJ2-3|NA
TGTGCCAGCAGCGGGGGAACGGCGGGAGACGGGACAGATACGCAGTATTTT
CASSGGTAGDGTDTQYF
>TRBV7-6|TRBD2|TRBJ2-1|NA
TGTGCCAGCAGCTTAGACCCCCCTAGCGGGTGGTACAATGAGCAGTTCTTC
CASSLDPPSGWYNEQFF
>TRBV5-4|TRBD2|TRBJ2-1|NA
TGTGCCAGCAGCCTGCGAACGGGAGGGATGAATGAGCAGTTCTTC
CASSLRTGGMNEQFF
>TRBV28|TRBD2|TRBJ2-3|NA
TGTGCCAGCAGTTTGGGGGTAGCGGGAGTAACAGATACGCAGTATTTT
CASSLGVAGVTDTQYF
>TRBV11-2|TRBD2|TRBJ2-1|NA
TGTGCCAGCAGCTCCCCTAAGGGACTAGGGCTCAATGAGCAGTTCTTC
CASSSPKGLGLNEQFF
>TRBV20-1|NA|TRBJ2-7|once
TGCAGTGCTAGTCTAGTACTCTCCTACGAGCAGTACTTC
CSASLVLSYEQYF
>TRBV7-9|NA|TRBJ1-6|NA
TGTGCCAGCAGCTCCCCGGGGTCCTATAATTCACCCCTCCACTTT
CASSSPGSYNSPLHF
>TRBV6-2/TRBV6-3|NA|TRBJ1-5|NA
TGTGCCAGCAGTTACAGCATTGATCAGCCCCAGCATTTT
CASSYSIDQPQHF
>TRBV28|TRBD2|TRBJ2-7|NA
TGTGCCAGCAGTCAGGGGACTAGCGGGAGTTACGAGCAGTACTTC
CASSQGTSGSYEQYF
>TRBV20-1|TRBD2|TRBJ2-7|NA
TGCAGTGCTAGTGCTAGCGGGAGGGCTAACGAGCAGTACTTC
CSASASGRANEQYF
>TRBV9|NA|TRBJ1-1|once
TGTGCCAGCAGCGTGCGGAATCTGAACACTGAAGCTTTCTTT
CASSVRNLNTEAFF
>TRBV30|NA|TRBJ1-3|NA
TGTGCCTGGAGTCCAATGTACTCCCCAGGGTCTGGAAACACCATATATTTT
CAWSPMYSPGSGNTIYF